The 25 T cell receptor beta chains presented below share a single source sample, sequenced in a study of blood T cell repertoires in COVID-19. Assay: immunoSEQ multiplex PCR; the TCRdb copy retains only in-frame clones and omits some. The table has around 200,000 clones, just under 90% seen once. The sequenced sample consisted of PBMCs or T cells enriched from blood (not recorded which). These receptors all come from a man aged 30-40 years who had recovered from COVID-19.

The genes are TRBV11-2 and TRBJ2-3, with a weak D call TRBD2 (5 bases). The V end lost 0 bases, the J end lost 4 bases, and 17 bases lay between the germline ends. CDR3 size: 17 residues. From germline, CDR1 is SGHAT and CDR2 FQNNGV. CDR3 nucleotide sequence: TGTGCCAGCAGCTTAGAGGCTTTCCGGGGTGGGTCAGATACGCAGTATTTT. It codes for CASSLEAFRGGSDTQYF.

The chain uses TRBV2 and TRBJ1-1; D gene uncertain. The CDR3 spans 14 residues. Germline V gene lookup returns CDR1 SNHLY and CDR2 FYNNEI. Trimming pared 5 bases from V and 3 bases from J, leaving 13 bases between. CDR3: CASSQGLLDTEAFF. The CDR3 DNA sequence: TGTGCCAGCAGTCAAGGACTTCTTGACACTGAAGCTTTCTTT.

The rearrangement joins TRBV4-1 to TRBJ1-1; perhaps TRBD1 as D (6 bases). CDR3 size: 15 residues. Per the germline V gene, CDR1 is MGHRA and CDR2 is YSYEKL. V was shortened by 2 bases and J by 4 bases, with 14 bases between the two germline ends. CDR3 nucleotides: TGCGCCAGCAGCCAAAATGGGGTGGGGGCCACTGAAGCTTTCTTT. Encoded protein: CASSQNGVGATEAFF.

This clone has more than one count but fewer than ten. The chain employs TRBV24-1 and TRBJ2-1, with D perhaps TRBD2 (5 bases). CDR1 KGHDR and CDR2 SFDVKD come from the germline V gene. The CDR3 contains 17 residues. V was pared by 3 bases and J by 0 bases, with 14 bases between. The chain's CDR3 is CATSDPSLGSSYNEQFF. The CDR3 DNA reads as TGTGCCACCAGTGATCCCTCTCTGGGGAGCTCCTACAATGAGCAGTTCTTC.

The chain couples TRBV12-3 or TRBV12-4 to TRBJ1-5, with 7 bases aligning to TRBD1. CDR3 length equals 13 residues. V lost 7 bases to trimming and J lost 5 bases; unmatched junction nucleotides: 5. CDR3 nucleotides: TGTGCCAGCACCCAGGGGGGCCATCAGCCCCAGCATTTT. It yields the protein CASTQGGHQPQHF.

This clone was recorded once. As DNA, the CDR3 is TGTGCCAGCAGCGACAGGGTTGCAGATACGCAGTATTTT. Translating gives CASSDRVADTQYF. The J gene is TRBJ2-3, the V gene TRBV3-1 (or the pseudogene TRBV3-2); TRBD1 matches 7 bases. V was pared by 5 bases and J by 4 bases, with 3 bases of the junction left unmatched. The CDR3 totals 13 residues. Germline-derived CDR1 and CDR2 are LGHDT and YNNKEL (reference sequence).

This chain connects TRBV11-2 to TRBJ1-1; no clear D gene. Germline V lookup: CDR1 SGHAT, CDR2 FQNNGV. Trimming cost V 0 bases and J 9 bases, with 11 bases left between them. This CDR3 has 13 amino acids. CDR3 loop: CASSLDVQNKAFF. The CDR3 bases are TGTGCCAGCAGCTTAGATGTCCAGAACAAAGCTTTCTTT.

The chain recombines TRBV7-2 with TRBJ2-3; 11 bases agree with TRBD1. CDR3 length equals 14 residues. After removal of 5 bases from V and 6 bases from J, the junction contained 4 bases not matched to a gene. Germline CDR1 SGHTA, CDR2 FQGNSA. The CDR3 here is CASSPGQGADTQYF. DNA of the CDR3: TGTGCCAGCAGCCCCGGACAGGGGGCTGATACGCAGTATTTT. The entire variable domain, with the rest obtained from reference TRBV7-2 and TRBJ2-3, is as follows: GAGVSQSPSNKVTEKGKDVELRCDPISGHTALYWYRQSLGQGLEFLIYFQGNSAPDKSGLPSDRFSAERTGGSVSTLTIQRTQQEDSAVYLCASSPGQGADTQYFGPGTRLTVL.

This clone was found once. This rearrangement joins TRBV5-4 to TRBJ1-5; D unclear. Germline CDR1 reads SGHNT; CDR2 reads YYREEE (reference sequence). The V end lost 0 bases, the J end lost 5 bases, and 6 bases lay between the germline ends. The CDR3 covers 13 residues. CDR3 in DNA: TGTGCCAGCAGCTTGGACCCAGATCAGCCCCAGCATTTT. It is translated as CASSLDPDQPQHF. Using reference TRBV5-4 and TRBJ1-5 for the parts outside the CDR3, the full variable domain is ETGVTQSPTHLIKTRGQQVTLRCSSQSGHNTVSWYQQALGQGPQFIFQYYREEENGRGNFPPRFSGLQFPNYSSELNVNALELDDSALYLCASSLDPDQPQHFGDGTRLSIL.

The rearrangement uses TRBV5-3 and TRBJ1-2; 8 bases line up with TRBD1. TRBV5-3 is reported as an ORF; its role is uncertain. The CDR3 is made up of 18 amino acids. The V gene end was trimmed by 0 bases and the J gene end by 5 bases; junction bases not matched to a gene: 15. CDR3 sequence: CARSLVETGVVRWYGYTF. CDR3 nucleotide sequence: TGTGCCAGAAGCTTGGTCGAGACAGGGGTTGTAAGGTGGTATGGCTACACCTTC.

This clone was detected once. The CDR3 DNA is TGTGCCAGCGCCACAGGGGGAGAGCAGCCCCAGCATTTT. This translates into CASATGGEQPQHF. The V call is TRBV2, the J call TRBJ1-5, with 8 bases that match TRBD1. The ends lost 8 bases at V and 7 bases at J; junction bases unmatched: 7. The CDR3 consists of 13 residues. Germline V gene data show CDR1 as SNHLY and CDR2 as FYNNEI.

This clone was counted many times. This CDR3 is also generated by other DNA sequences in the sample. The chain carries TRBV14 and TRBJ1-2; D may be TRBD1 (5 bases). CDR1 is SGHDN, CDR2 FVKESK, per germline. Trimming took off 1 base at V and 4 bases at J, with 10 bases between the two ends. CDR3 length equals 14 residues. CDR3 loop: CASSQGTGPYGYTF. The CDR3 bases are TGTGCCAGCAGCCAAGGAACAGGACCCTATGGCTACACCTTC.

V usage is TRBV19 and J usage is TRBJ2-7, with D perhaps TRBD2 (5 bases). V shed 1 base and J shed 2 bases, with 9 bases lying between them. Germline-derived CDR1 and CDR2 are LNHDA and SQIVND (reference sequence). The CDR3 is 14 amino acids. DNA of the CDR3: TGTGCCAGTAGTATAGGAGGGATTGCCTACGAGCAGTACTTC. Protein sequence: CASSIGGIAYEQYF.

This clone was found a few times. This rearrangement joins TRBV18 to TRBJ1-5; D ambiguous. CDR1 is KGHSH, CDR2 LQKENI, per germline. Trimming took 3 bases from V and 0 from J, leaving 6 bases between them. This CDR3 has 14 amino acids. CDR3 in DNA: TGTGCCAGCTCACCCGCGGATAGCAATCAGCCCCAGCATTTT. Amino acids: CASSPADSNQPQHF. Full variable domain (missing parts from reference TRBV18 and TRBJ1-5): NAGVMQNPRHLVRRRGQEARLRCSPMKGHSHVYWYRQLPEEGLKFMVYLQKENIIDESGMPKERFSAEFPKEGPSILRIQQVVRGDSAAYFCASSPADSNQPQHFGDGTRLSIL.

The V and J genes are TRBV7-2 and TRBJ1-1, with TRBD1 matching over 9 bases. With V trimmed by 6 bases and J by 6 bases, 8 bases remained unmatched. Germline V lookup: CDR1 SGHTA, CDR2 FQGNSA. The CDR3 has 14 residues. The CDR3 bases are TGTGCCAGCAGAAAGGGACAGGGTGGATCTGAAGCTTTCTTT. This encodes CASRKGQGGSEAFF.

The chain combines TRBV7-9 with TRBJ1-5; a weak D match, TRBD1 (6 bases). V dropped 5 bases and J dropped 6 bases, with 14 bases sitting between them. This CDR3 spans 14 amino acids. Germline CDR1 reads SEHNR; CDR2 reads FQNEAQ (reference sequence). CDR3 in DNA: TGTGCCAGCAGCCAGACAGGAGGTAGTCAGCCCCAGCATTTT. It encodes CASSQTGGSQPQHF.

On this clone itself: The junction and the germline gene differ at one end; a read error may be behind it. The chain has TRBV27 and TRBJ2-2, with D possibly matching TRBD2 (5 bases). The CDR3 is 14 residues long. Germline V lookup: CDR1 MNHEY, CDR2 SMNVEV (reference sequence). The CDR3 loop reads CASSLWPNTGELSF. Written as DNA, the CDR3 is TGTGCCAGCAGTTTATGGCCTAACACCGGGGAGCTGTCTTTT.

The J gene is TRBJ2-1, the V gene TRBV4-3; 13 nucleotides align to TRBD2. The CDR3 sequence is 16 residues long. V shed 2 bases, J shed 6 bases, and the junction held 4 bases outside the gene matches. The germline gives CDR1 LGHNA, CDR2 YSLEER. CDR3 in amino acids: CASSQMTSGRLNEQFF. As DNA, the CDR3 is TGCGCCAGCAGCCAAATGACTAGCGGGAGGCTCAATGAGCAGTTCTTC.

The V and J genes are TRBV29-1 and TRBJ1-2; D ambiguous. The CDR3 extends over 14 amino acids. V lost 2 bases and J lost 4, with 14 bases in between. Looked up from germline, CDR1 is SQVTM and CDR2 is ANQGSEA. The CDR3 loop is CSVEWQRLGYGYTF. The CDR3 bases are TGCAGCGTTGAATGGCAGCGTCTAGGCTATGGCTACACCTTC.

The J gene is TRBJ2-4, the V gene TRBV19; 16 bases match TRBD2. Germline V gene sequence: CDR1 LNHDA, CDR2 SQIVND (reference sequence). The V and J ends lost 5 bases and 6 bases, in that order; junction bases with no gene match: 13. The CDR3 is 19 residues long. The CDR3 here is CASSATGTSGRDPRNIQYF. CDR3 sequence (DNA): TGTGCCAGTAGTGCCACCGGGACTAGCGGGAGGGACCCAAGAAACATTCAGTACTTC.

This chain joins TRBV10-3 and TRBJ1-3, with D tentatively TRBD1 (6 bases). The CDR3 is made up of 14 amino acids. V was shortened by 7 bases and J by 2 bases, with 12 bases between the two germline ends. The germline gives CDR1 ENHRY, CDR2 SYGVKD. The CDR3 here is CAITSGVAGNTIYF. The CDR3 DNA is TGTGCCATCACCTCAGGGGTAGCTGGAAACACCATATATTTT.

The chain uses TRBV10-3 and TRBJ2-3, with 13 bases aligning to TRBD2. The germline V gene encodes CDR1 ENHRY and CDR2 SYGVKD. CDR3 length equals 14 residues. Unmatched junction bases numbered 2, after V lost 11 bases and J lost 0 bases. CDR3 bases: TGTGCCCAGGGACTAGCGGGAAGCACAGATACGCAGTATTTT. This translates into CAQGLAGSTDTQYF.

The V call is TRBV3-1 (or the pseudogene TRBV3-2), the J call TRBJ1-6; D uncertain. CDR1 and CDR2 from the germline V gene are LGHDT and YNNKEL (reference sequence). The CDR3 consists of 16 residues. V was cut by 0 bases and J by 7 bases, with 13 bases left in between. The CDR3 DNA reads TGTGCCAGCAGCCAAGAGTCGGCAGGACTAAATTCACCCCTCCACTTT. The encoded protein is CASSQESAGLNSPLHF.

The chain couples TRBV6-2 or TRBV6-3 to TRBJ2-7; 8 bases agree with TRBD1. V shed 2 bases, J shed 4 bases, and the junction held 4 bases outside the gene matches. Germline V gene sequence: CDR1 MNHEY, CDR2 SVGEGT. This CDR3 is built from 14 residues. The CDR3 protein is CASSYSRGRYEQYF. For the CDR3, the DNA is TGTGCCAGCAGTTACAGCAGGGGGCGATACGAGCAGTACTTC.

The CDR3 bases are TGTGCCAGCAGTTACTTGGCAGGGGAAGGACTAGCGGGAGCCGAGCAGTACTTC. Protein: CASSYLAGEGLAGAEQYF. The chain combines TRBV6-2 or TRBV6-3 with TRBJ2-7, with TRBD2 matching over 13 bases. This CDR3 is 18 amino acids long. J gave up 6 bases and V 1 base, and 12 bases lay outside the gene matches. Germline CDR1 reads MNHEY; CDR2 reads SVGEGT.